The 32 T cell receptor beta chains in this list originate from one sample, sequenced in a study of cytomegalovirus exposure and HLA in healthy donors. The PCR had 60 Vbeta and 13 Jbeta primers. TCRdb's table, derived via immunoSEQ multiplex PCR, lists solely in-frame clones and lacks some. This sample has about 160,000 clones, with roughly two thirds found just once. Sequencing input: PBMCs. Receptor source: a woman between 35 and 50 years old in good health and CMV-seropositive.

This clone was seen a single time. The chain joins TRBV27 to TRBJ2-5, with D possibly being TRBD1 (5 bases). Trimming cost V 8 bases and J 1 base, with 11 bases left between them. CDR1 and CDR2 (germline): MNHEY, SMNVEV (reference sequence). CDR3 length equals 13 residues. CDR3: CASGRRGQETQYF. CDR3 nucleotides: TGTGCCAGCGGTCGTAGGGGCCAAGAGACCCAGTACTTC.

This sequence joins TRBV27 and TRBJ1-4; D possibly corresponds to TRBD1 (6 bases). The CDR3 is 13 amino acids. Trimming removed 9 bases at V and 8 bases at J, with 16 bases between. CDR1 is MNHEY, CDR2 SMNVEV, per germline (reference sequence). CDR3 nucleotide sequence: TGTGCCAGTCTCTGGGGGCTAGGGGAAAAACTGTTTTTT. Its protein is CASLWGLGEKLFF. Looking up the rest from reference TRBV27 and TRBJ1-4 gives the full variable domain: EAQVTQNPRYLITVTGKKLTVTCSQNMNHEYMSWYRQDPGLGLRQIYYSMNVEVTDKGDVPEGYKVSRKEKRNFPLILESPSPNQTSLYFCASLWGLGEKLFFGSGTQLSVL.

The chain has TRBV12-5 and TRBJ2-1; 8 nucleotides agree with TRBD2. The CDR3 consists of 16 residues. Trimming removed 6 bases from V and 4 bases from J; junction bases left unmatched: 11. Germline CDR1 LGHNT, CDR2 FRNRAP. Here the CDR3 DNA reads TGTGCTAGTGGCGCGTCCTCGGGGGGGCTGTACAATGAGCAGTTCTTC. Translated, it gives CASGASSGGLYNEQFF.

The chain is built from TRBV7-3 and TRBJ2-7; D is perhaps TRBD2 (5 bases). Per germline, CDR1 SGHTA and CDR2 FQGTGA. The germline V and J ends were trimmed by 4 bases and 0 bases, with 10 bases remaining between them. The CDR3 totals 14 residues. CDR3 in amino acids: CASSSGGLSYEQYF. The DNA of the CDR3 is TGTGCCAGCAGCTCTGGAGGCCTCTCCTACGAGCAGTACTTC.

This clone was found a few times. CDR3 region: CASSLTGGSYNEQFF. The CDR3, as DNA: TGTGCCAGCAGCTTGACAGGGGGTTCCTACAATGAGCAGTTCTTC. V and J are TRBV5-4 and TRBJ2-1; 8 bases match TRBD1. The CDR3 consists of 15 residues. The germline V gene has CDR1 SGHNT and CDR2 YYREEE (reference sequence). J gave up 1 base and V 1 base, and 1 base lay outside the gene matches.

This clone came up a few times. One junction end does not reproduce the germline sequence, and a read error may be involved. The rearrangement joins TRBV7-9 to TRBJ2-3, with unresolved D. Germline V lookup: CDR1 SEHNR, CDR2 FQNEAQ (reference sequence). This CDR3 is built from 12 residues. The CDR3 DNA reads as TGTTCCAGCAGCAGCAGCAGGGATACGCAGTATTTT. Protein sequence: CSSSSSRDTQYF.

J is TRBJ2-3 and V is TRBV2, with 8 nucleotides matching TRBD2. Looked up from germline, CDR1 is SNHLY and CDR2 is FYNNEI. J lost 2 bases, V lost 4 bases, and 5 bases had no gene match. CDR3 length: 15 amino acids. The CDR3 DNA sequence: TGTGCCAGCAGTGGAGCGGGAGTACCCACAGATACGCAGTATTTT. Its protein is CASSGAGVPTDTQYF.

Points on this clone: Relative to the germline gene, one junction end is altered; a read error may explain this. Other DNA sequences from this sample encode an identical CDR3 as well. The rearrangement joins TRBV5-6 to TRBJ1-1; D remains unclear. This CDR3 spans 15 amino acids. Germline assignment: CDR1 SGHDT and CDR2 YYEEEE. The CDR3 spells CASSFVGIRNTEAFF. In DNA, the CDR3 is TGTGCCAGCAGCTTCGTCGGGATTCGGAACACTGAGGCTTTCTTT.

This chain joins TRBV28 and TRBJ1-1; unclear D gene. The CDR3 runs to 11 residues. CDR1 MDHEN and CDR2 SYDVKM come from the germline V gene. V shed 5 bases and J shed 3 bases, with 4 bases lying between them. CDR3 sequence (DNA): TGTGCCAGCAGTCCGGACACTGAAGCTTTCTTT. It is translated as CASSPDTEAFF.

The chain recombines TRBV9 with TRBJ2-1; 7 bases are shared with TRBD2. The CDR3 consists of 16 residues. Trimming cost V 0 bases and J 4 bases; bases outside gene matches: 7. Germline CDR1 and CDR2: SGDLS and YYNGEE. CDR3 loop: CASSVAPAGLYNEQFF. The CDR3 DNA reads TGTGCCAGCAGCGTAGCTCCAGCGGGGCTTTACAATGAGCAGTTCTTC.

The genes are TRBV2 and TRBJ2-4, with D tentatively TRBD2 (5 bases). The CDR3 has 15 amino acids. Trimming stripped 4 bases from V and 1 base from J, with 11 bases between. Germline V gene data show CDR1 as SNHLY and CDR2 as FYNNEI. The CDR3 protein is CASSAEIAAKNIQYF. In DNA, the CDR3 is TGTGCCAGCAGTGCAGAGATAGCGGCCAAAAACATTCAGTACTTC.

The V call is TRBV6-4, the J call TRBJ2-1; 7 bases align to TRBD1. The V gene end was trimmed by 0 bases and the J gene end by 6 bases; junction bases not matched to a gene: 5. The length of the CDR3 is 15 residues. CDR1 MRHNA and CDR2 SNTAGT come from the germline V gene. The CDR3 sequence is CASSDSTGEFNEQFF. CDR3 in DNA: TGTGCCAGCAGTGACTCCACAGGGGAGTTCAATGAGCAGTTCTTC.

This CDR3 reads CASRGQGNQPQHF. The CDR3 nucleotides read TGTGCCAGCAGAGGACAGGGCAATCAGCCCCAGCATTTT. The rearrangement links TRBV25-1 to TRBJ1-5, with TRBD1 matching 7 bases. V lost 6 bases and J lost 2; bases outside the gene matches: 1. CDR3 length: 13 amino acids. Germline CDR1 reads MGHDK; CDR2 reads SYGVNS.

The CDR3 nucleotides read TGCGCCAGCAGCCAAGAGGACAGGGGTGACTACGAGCAGTACTTC. This translates into CASSQEDRGDYEQYF. The V gene is TRBV4-3, the J gene TRBJ2-7; 9 bases map to TRBD1. Per the germline V gene, CDR1 is LGHNA and CDR2 is YSLEER. The CDR3 consists of 15 residues. After removal of 0 bases from V and 3 bases from J, the junction contained 3 bases not matched to a gene.

This clone is a singleton in its sample. This chain connects TRBV9 to TRBJ1-1, with 12 bases that match TRBD1. This CDR3 has 16 residues. Germline CDR1 reads SGDLS; CDR2 reads YYNGEE. V shed 4 bases, J shed 5 bases, and the junction held 9 bases outside the gene matches. The CDR3, as DNA: TGTGCCAGCAGCCGGGGGGGGACAGGGGGCCGGACTGAAGCTTTCTTT. This encodes CASSRGGTGGRTEAFF. Filled out from reference TRBV9 and TRBJ1-1, the complete variable domain reads DSGVTQTPKHLITATGQRVTLRCSPRSGDLSVYWYQQSLDQGLQFLIQYYNGEERAKGNILERFSAQQFPDLHSELNLSSLELGDSALYFCASSRGGTGGRTEAFFGQGTRLTVV.

The chain is built from TRBV19 and TRBJ2-3; 7 bases are a match to TRBD1. After removal of 6 bases from V and 2 bases from J, the junction contained 5 bases not matched to a gene. This CDR3 contains 14 residues. Germline CDR1 LNHDA, CDR2 SQIVND (reference sequence). The CDR3 sequence: CASRAGTDTDTQYF. The CDR3, as DNA: TGTGCCAGTAGGGCCGGGACAGACACAGATACGCAGTATTTT.

With respect to this clone: Mismatch with germline at one junction end may stem from a read error. V and J are TRBV19 and TRBJ1-5; maybe TRBD1 (6 bases). The germline V gene encodes CDR1 LNHDA and CDR2 SQIVND (reference sequence). The CDR3 covers 13 residues. CDR3 residues: CASSEGDGQPQNF. CDR3 coding DNA: TGTGCCAGTAGTGAGGGGGACGGTCAGCCCCAGAATTTT.

On this clone: Other nucleotide sequences in the sample specify the same CDR3. The J gene is TRBJ2-1, the V gene TRBV4-2, with D hard to call. Germline CDR1 and CDR2: LGHNA and YNFKEQ. The CDR3 sequence is 15 residues long. V shed 0 bases and J shed 4 bases, with 10 bases lying between them. This CDR3 reads CASSQDSGGYNEQFF. Written as DNA, the CDR3 is TGTGCCAGCAGCCAAGATTCAGGTGGTTACAATGAGCAGTTCTTC.

This clone occurred a few times. The chain has TRBV2 and TRBJ2-5, with 11 nucleotides matching TRBD2. The CDR3 length is 15 residues. J gave up 1 base and V 8 bases, and 6 bases lay outside the gene matches. CDR1 and CDR2 (germline): SNHLY, FYNNEI. CDR3 in amino acids: CASGGTSGVQETQYF. DNA of the CDR3: TGTGCCAGCGGCGGGACTAGCGGAGTCCAAGAGACCCAGTACTTC.

J is TRBJ1-1 and V is TRBV28, with TRBD1 as a possible D gene (6 bases). The germline V gene encodes CDR1 MDHEN and CDR2 SYDVKM. V was cut by 7 bases and J by 11 bases, with 20 bases left in between. The CDR3 spans 13 residues. CDR3 nucleotides: TGTGCCAGCAACTCTCCCACAGGGCGCTGGGCTTTCTTT. Encoded protein: CASNSPTGRWAFF.

The rearrangement links TRBV9 to TRBJ1-2, with 7 positions matching TRBD1. Germline V gene sequence: CDR1 SGDLS, CDR2 YYNGEE. This CDR3 spans 15 amino acids. With V trimmed by 3 bases and J by 8 bases, 13 bases remained unmatched. The CDR3: CASSANYQGVRGYTF. As DNA, the CDR3 is TGTGCCAGCAGCGCTAATTACCAGGGGGTGAGGGGCTACACCTTC.

In regard to this clone: The same CDR3 is also encoded by other DNA sequences in this sample. The rearrangement joins TRBV7-3 to TRBJ1-1; no reliable D call. This CDR3 comprises 13 residues. Germline CDR1 and CDR2: SGHTA and FQGTGA. The V gene lost 3 bases and the J gene lost 1 base, with 6 bases spanning the gap. The CDR3 is CASSLSGNTEAFF. In DNA, the CDR3 is TGTGCCAGCAGCTTGTCAGGGAACACTGAAGCTTTCTTT.

V and J are TRBV27 and TRBJ2-7, with TRBD2 matching 9 bases. This CDR3 is 16 amino acids long. The V gene end was trimmed by 2 bases and the J gene end by 2 bases; junction bases not matched to a gene: 7. Germline assignment: CDR1 MNHEY and CDR2 SMNVEV (reference sequence). The CDR3 region is CASSLNGAGGPYEQYF. DNA for the CDR3: TGTGCCAGCAGTTTAAATGGGGCGGGAGGGCCCTACGAGCAGTACTTC.

This rearrangement joins TRBV10-3 to TRBJ2-7; TRBD1 agrees at 7 bases. CDR1 ENHRY and CDR2 SYGVKD come from the germline V gene. The CDR3 length is 14 residues. J gave up 2 bases and V 6 bases, and 7 bases lay outside the gene matches. The CDR3 protein is CAISHTQGPYEQYF. The CDR3 DNA is TGTGCCATCAGCCACACACAGGGGCCCTACGAGCAGTACTTC.

The rearrangement uses TRBV9 and TRBJ2-1; 10 nucleotides match TRBD2. Looked up from germline, CDR1 is SGDLS and CDR2 is YYNGEE. The J segment lost 5 bases and the V segment lost 2 bases, leaving 1 base of the junction unmatched. This CDR3 has 14 residues. The CDR3 region is CASSVTSGNNEQFF. CDR3 in DNA: TGTGCCAGCAGCGTTACTAGCGGGAACAATGAGCAGTTCTTC.

As for this clone: Germline is not matched at one junction end, which may reflect a read error. The V and J genes are TRBV5-6 and TRBJ1-2; D ambiguous. Germline CDR1 reads SGHDT; CDR2 reads YYEEEE. This CDR3 has 13 amino acids. This CDR3 reads CASSLVANYGYPF. The DNA of the CDR3 is TGTGCCAGCAGCTTGGTCGCTAACTATGGCTACCCCTTC.

This clone turned up a few times. V gene TRBV6-5 combines with J gene TRBJ2-7, with D possibly TRBD2 on 5 matching bases. This CDR3 region has 14 residues. CDR1 is MNHEY, CDR2 SVGAGI, per germline. Trimming cost V 0 bases and J 3 bases, with 9 bases left between them. CDR3 loop: CASSYSQEDYEQYF. In nucleotides, the CDR3 is TGTGCCAGCAGTTACTCGCAGGAGGACTACGAGCAGTACTTC.

The rearrangement links TRBV5-3 to TRBJ2-7, with 8 nucleotides matching TRBD2. TRBV5-3 has ORF status, its function being uncertain. There are 13 residues in the CDR3. After removal of 8 bases from V and 4 bases from J, the junction contained 8 bases not matched to a gene. For the CDR3, the DNA is TGTGCCAGGATTAGGGCTAGCGGGTACGAGCAGTACTTC. Translation: CARIRASGYEQYF.

This clone came up once. This chain uses TRBV6-5 with TRBJ1-4; 8 nucleotides match TRBD1. The CDR3 is 15 residues long. Germline CDR1 MNHEY, CDR2 SVGAGI. V was pared by 4 bases and J by 8 bases, with 9 bases of the junction left unmatched. CDR3 DNA: TGTGCCAGCAGTTCCGGACAGGGAGCGGGCGAAAAACTGTTTTTT. The encoded protein is CASSSGQGAGEKLFF.

The sample holds one count of this clone. V usage is TRBV11-2 and J usage is TRBJ2-7; D call uncertain. Germline CDR1 reads SGHAT; CDR2 reads FQNNGV. The CDR3 sequence is 14 residues long. V was shortened by 4 bases and J by 2 bases, with 12 bases between the two germline ends. The CDR3 loop is CASSSRGTTYEQYF. The CDR3 nucleotides are TGTGCCAGCAGCTCCCGCGGCACAACCTACGAGCAGTACTTC.

The chain is built from TRBV7-2 and TRBJ2-3, with TRBD2 matching 11 bases. The length of the CDR3 is 16 residues. The V gene end was trimmed by 5 bases and the J gene end by 2 bases; junction bases not matched to a gene: 6. CDR1 and CDR2 (germline): SGHTA, FQGNSA. CDR3 in DNA: TGTGCCAGCAGCGCCCGACTAGCGGGAAACACAGATACGCAGTATTTT. Translated: CASSARLAGNTDTQYF.

The J gene is TRBJ1-4, the V gene TRBV5-1; D gene uncertain. V was cut by 4 bases and J by 7 bases, with 17 bases left in between. The CDR3 contains 15 residues. From germline, CDR1 is SGHRS and CDR2 YFSETQ. The CDR3 sequence: CASSRAGPEGEKLFF. The DNA for the CDR3 is TGCGCCAGCAGCCGGGCAGGCCCGGAGGGTGAAAAACTGTTTTTT. Filled out from reference TRBV5-1 and TRBJ1-4, the complete variable domain reads KAGVTQTPRYLIKTRGQQVTLSCSPISGHRSVSWYQQTPGQGLQFLFEYFSETQRNKGNFPGRFSGRQFSNSRSEMNVSTLELGDSALYLCASSRAGPEGEKLFFGSGTQLSVL.